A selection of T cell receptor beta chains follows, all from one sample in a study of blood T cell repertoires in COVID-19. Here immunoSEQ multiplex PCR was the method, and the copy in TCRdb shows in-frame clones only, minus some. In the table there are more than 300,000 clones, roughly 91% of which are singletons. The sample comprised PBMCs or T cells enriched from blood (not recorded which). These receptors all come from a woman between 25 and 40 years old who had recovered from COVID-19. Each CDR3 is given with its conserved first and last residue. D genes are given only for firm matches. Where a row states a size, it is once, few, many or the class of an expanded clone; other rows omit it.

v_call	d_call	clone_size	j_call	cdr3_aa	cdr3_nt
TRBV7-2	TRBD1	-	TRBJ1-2	CASSSRGLLNYGYTF	TGTGCCAGCAGCTCCAGGGGGCTATTGAACTATGGCTACACCTTC
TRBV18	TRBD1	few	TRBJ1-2	CASSPQGQGGYTF	TGTGCCAGCTCACCTCAGGGACAGGGTGGCTACACCTTC
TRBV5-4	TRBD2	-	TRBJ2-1	CASSHGLAGDNEQFF	TGTGCCAGCAGCCACGGACTAGCGGGGGACAATGAGCAGTTCTTC
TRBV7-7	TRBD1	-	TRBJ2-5	CASSLGTGKVETQYF	TGTGCTAGCAGCTTGGGGACAGGGAAGGTGGAGACCCAGTACTTC
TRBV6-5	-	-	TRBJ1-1	CASSQTGNTEAFF	TGTGCCAGCAGCCAGACAGGGAACACTGAAGCTTTCTTT
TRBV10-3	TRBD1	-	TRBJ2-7	CAISPGTGGPYEQYF	TGTGCCATCAGCCCTGGGACAGGGGGCCCCTACGAGCAGTACTTC
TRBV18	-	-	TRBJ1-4	CASSPGLNEKLFF	TGTGCCAGCTCACCCGGACTTAATGAAAAACTGTTTTTT
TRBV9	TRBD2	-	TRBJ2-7	CASSVGLAATYEQYF	TGTGCCAGCAGCGTAGGTCTAGCGGCTACCTACGAGCAGTACTTC
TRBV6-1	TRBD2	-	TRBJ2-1	CASSEGLAGLYNEQFF	TGTGCCAGCAGTGAGGGACTAGCGGGTCTCTACAATGAGCAGTTCTTC
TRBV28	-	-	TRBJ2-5	CASSSRFSGASKETQYF	TGTGCCAGCAGTTCCCGGTTTAGCGGAGCCTCGAAAGAGACCCAGTACTTC
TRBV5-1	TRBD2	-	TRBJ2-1	CASSPNLAGAYNEQFF	TGCGCCAGCAGCCCAAATCTAGCGGGGGCCTACAATGAGCAGTTCTTC
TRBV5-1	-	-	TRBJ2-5	CASSLPRRAAYQETQYF	TGCGCCAGCAGCCTCCCGCGGCGCGCAGCGTACCAAGAGACCCAGTACTTC
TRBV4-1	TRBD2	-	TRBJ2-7	CASSPSRAGGGGEQYF	TGCGCCAGCAGCCCCTCCCGGGCGGGAGGTGGTGGCGAGCAGTACTTC
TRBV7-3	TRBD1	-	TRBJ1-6	CASSPTGGNSPLHF	TGTGCCAGCAGCCCCACAGGGGGTAATTCACCCCTCCACTTT
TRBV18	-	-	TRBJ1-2	CASSPVLRTSGYTF	TGTGCCAGCTCACCAGTACTGAGGACTAGTGGCTACACCTTC
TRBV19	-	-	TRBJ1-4	CASRIEFGGTNEKLFF	TGTGCCAGTCGAATAGAATTCGGGGGTACTAATGAAAAACTGTTTTTT
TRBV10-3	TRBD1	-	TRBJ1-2	CAISGTGLNGYTF	TGTGCCATCAGTGGGACAGGTTTGAATGGCTACACCTTC
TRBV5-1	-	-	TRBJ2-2	CASTLNTGFGELFF	TGCGCCAGCACCCTTAATACAGGGTTCGGGGAGCTGTTTTTT
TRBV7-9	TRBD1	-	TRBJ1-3	CASSFSRGQFEDTIYF	TGTGCCAGCAGCTTTAGCAGGGGGCAATTTGAAGACACCATATATTTT
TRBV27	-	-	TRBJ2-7	CASSTIGNEQYF	TGTGCCAGCAGTACTATTGGAAACGAGCAGTACTTC
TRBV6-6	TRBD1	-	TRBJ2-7	CASSYLTQGGHEQYF	TGTGCCAGCAGTTACCTAACACAGGGGGGCCACGAGCAGTACTTC
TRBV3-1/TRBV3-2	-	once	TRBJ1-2	CASSRRQWSNYGYTF	TGTGCCAGCAGCCGGAGGCAGTGGTCGAACTATGGCTACACCTTC
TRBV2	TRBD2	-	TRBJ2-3	CASSKLAGGRHTQYF	TGTGCCAGCAGCAAACTAGCGGGAGGACGTCATACGCAGTATTTT
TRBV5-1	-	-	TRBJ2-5	CASSWSGEETQYF	TGCGCCAGCAGCTGGAGCGGCGAAGAGACCCAGTACTTC
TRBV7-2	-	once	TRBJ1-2	CASSSIYGGQNPNYGYTF	TGTGCCAGCAGCTCAATATACGGGGGGCAGAATCCTAACTATGGCTACACCTTC